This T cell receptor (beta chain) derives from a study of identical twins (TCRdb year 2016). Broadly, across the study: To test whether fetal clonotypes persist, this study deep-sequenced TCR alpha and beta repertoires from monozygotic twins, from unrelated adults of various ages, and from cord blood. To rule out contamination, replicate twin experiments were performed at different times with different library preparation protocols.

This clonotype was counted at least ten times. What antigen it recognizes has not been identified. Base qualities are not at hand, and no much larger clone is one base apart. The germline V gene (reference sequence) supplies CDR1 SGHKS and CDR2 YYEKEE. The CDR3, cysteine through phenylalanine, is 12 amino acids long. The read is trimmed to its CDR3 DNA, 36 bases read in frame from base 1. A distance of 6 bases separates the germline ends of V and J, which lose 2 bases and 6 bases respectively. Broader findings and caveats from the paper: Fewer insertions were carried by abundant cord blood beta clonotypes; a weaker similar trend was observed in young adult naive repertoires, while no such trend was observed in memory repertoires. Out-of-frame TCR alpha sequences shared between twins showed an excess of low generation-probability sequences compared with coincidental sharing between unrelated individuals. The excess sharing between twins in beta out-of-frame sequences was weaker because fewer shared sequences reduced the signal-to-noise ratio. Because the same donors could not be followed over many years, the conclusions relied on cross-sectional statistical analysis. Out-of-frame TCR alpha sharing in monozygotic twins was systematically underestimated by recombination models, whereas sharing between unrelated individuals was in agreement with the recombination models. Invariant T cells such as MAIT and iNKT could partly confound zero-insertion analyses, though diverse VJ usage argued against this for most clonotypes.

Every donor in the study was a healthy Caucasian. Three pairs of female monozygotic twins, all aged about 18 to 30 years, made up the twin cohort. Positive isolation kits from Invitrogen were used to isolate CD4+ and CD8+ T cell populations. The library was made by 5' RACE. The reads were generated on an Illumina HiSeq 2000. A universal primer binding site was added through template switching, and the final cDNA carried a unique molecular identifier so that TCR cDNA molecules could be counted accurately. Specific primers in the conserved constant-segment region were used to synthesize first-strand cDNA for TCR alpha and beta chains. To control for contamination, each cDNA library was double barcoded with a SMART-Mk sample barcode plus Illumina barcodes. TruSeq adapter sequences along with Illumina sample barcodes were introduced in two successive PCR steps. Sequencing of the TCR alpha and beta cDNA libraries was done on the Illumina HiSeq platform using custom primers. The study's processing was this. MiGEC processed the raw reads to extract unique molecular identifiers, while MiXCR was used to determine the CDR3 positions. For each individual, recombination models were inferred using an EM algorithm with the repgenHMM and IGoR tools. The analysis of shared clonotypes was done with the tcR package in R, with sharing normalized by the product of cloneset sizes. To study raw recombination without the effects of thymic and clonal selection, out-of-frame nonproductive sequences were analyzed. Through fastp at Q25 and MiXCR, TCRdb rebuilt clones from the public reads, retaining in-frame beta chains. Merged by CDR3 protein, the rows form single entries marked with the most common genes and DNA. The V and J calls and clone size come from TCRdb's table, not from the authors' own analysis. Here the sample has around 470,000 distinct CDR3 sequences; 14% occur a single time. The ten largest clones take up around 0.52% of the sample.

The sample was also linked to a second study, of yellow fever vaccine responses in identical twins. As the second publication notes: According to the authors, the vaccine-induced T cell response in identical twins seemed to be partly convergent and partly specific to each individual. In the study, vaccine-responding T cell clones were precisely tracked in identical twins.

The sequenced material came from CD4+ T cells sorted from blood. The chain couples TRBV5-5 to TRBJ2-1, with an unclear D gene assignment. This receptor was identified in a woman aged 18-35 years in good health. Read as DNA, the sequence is TGTGCCAGCAGCTTTTTCTCCAATGAGCAGTTCTTC. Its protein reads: CASSFFSNEQFF.